Sequencing of this T cell receptor beta chain was carried out in a study of blood T cell repertoires in COVID-19. Background on the study: Sites in the United States, Italy and Spain provided acute and convalescent COVID-19 samples. Sources were T cells, B-cell-depleted T cells, or PBMCs; the material itself was cDNA or gDNA.

The V and J ends lost 5 bases and 4 bases respectively, with 12 bases between them. The CDR3 is made up of 14 amino acids. Germline V gene lookup returns CDR1 LNHNV and CDR2 YYDKDF (reference sequence). Original data processing: Amplification of reference gene primers was used by the study to estimate nucleated cell counts. TCRdb's table, derived via immunoSEQ multiplex PCR, lists solely in-frame clones and lacks some. V and J calls and clone size are as listed in that table; D and trimming were resolved from the DNA. The sample consists of about 20,000 clones, 75% to 90% of them appearing once. This sequence was found in a human donor in a cohort sampled during active COVID-19. This sequence joins TRBV15 and TRBJ2-1; TRBD1 might be the D (6 bases). Sequencing was done on a sample of peripheral blood. This CDR3 reads CATSGDRTYNEQFF. In DNA, the CDR3 is TGTGCCACCAGCGGCGACAGGACTTACAATGAGCAGTTCTTC.